This TCR beta chain came from a study of control samples from healthy donors and cancer patients. Germline values: CDR1 ENHRY, CDR2 SYGVKD. The CDR3 is 15 amino acids. V shed 7 bases and J 3 bases; nucleotides not matched to a gene: 3. Method: immunoSEQ multiplex PCR; TCRdb's copy keeps in-frame clones and lacks some. The data show some 150,000 clones, around 94% seen once. This clonotype was sampled from a man aged 55-75 years with colorectal cancer. Sequenced input: PBMCs. The chain uses TRBV10-3 and TRBJ2-2, with 12 positions matching TRBD2. The DNA of the CDR3 is TGTGCCATCACCCGGACTAGCGGGGACACCGGGGAGCTGTTTTTT. Translation gives CAITRTSGDTGELFF.